Shown below are 30 T cell receptor beta chains from a single sample sequenced in a study of blood T cell repertoires in COVID-19. Data came from immunoSEQ multiplex PCR; TCRdb stores just in-frame clones and leaves some out. The repertoire holds some 340,000 clones, 85% seen once, with 3% to 4.5% in the top ten. The sample was peripheral blood. All receptors derive from a woman aged 18-29 years with acute or convalescent COVID-19.

V usage is TRBV6-5 and J usage is TRBJ2-7, with 12 bases lining up with TRBD2. Germline V CDR1 and CDR2: MNHEY, SVGAGI. The CDR3 runs to 13 residues. J was trimmed by 4 bases and V by 9 bases; bases with no gene match: 4. CDR3 sequence: CASRTSGKYEQYF. CDR3 DNA: TGTGCCAGTCGGACTAGCGGGAAGTACGAGCAGTACTTC.

This clone was detected once. The CDR3 nucleotides are TGTGCCAGCAGCTTGTTCCTCGGAAGCCAGGGGGCTATCTACGAGCAGTACTTC. Translating gives CASSLFLGSQGAIYEQYF. The rearrangement joins TRBV5-4 to TRBJ2-7, with 8 nucleotides matching TRBD1. Losses at the gene ends were 1 base for V and 3 bases for J; bases not matched to a gene: 15. The length of the CDR3 is 18 residues. Germline CDR1 and CDR2: SGHNT and YYREEE (reference sequence).

The V gene is TRBV28, the J gene TRBJ1-3, with 7 positions matching TRBD1. The CDR3 is 16 residues long. The V gene end was trimmed by 3 bases and the J gene end by 2 bases; junction bases not matched to a gene: 7. Germline V gene data show CDR1 as MDHEN and CDR2 as SYDVKM. CDR3 protein: CASSLDTGATGNTIYF. CDR3 bases: TGTGCCAGCAGTTTGGATACAGGGGCCACTGGAAACACCATATATTTT.

The gene calls are TRBV2 and TRBJ1-1; D gene uncertain. The CDR3 runs to 16 residues. V was trimmed by 3 bases and J by 2 bases, leaving 16 bases between them. The germline gives CDR1 SNHLY, CDR2 FYNNEI. CDR3 bases: TGTGCCAGCAGTGACCTTGGAGGGCTCCTTAACACTGAAGCTTTCTTT. Its translation: CASSDLGGLLNTEAFF.

This clone was picked up one time. The chain couples TRBV14 to TRBJ2-5; maybe TRBD1 (6 bases). Trimming shortened V by 2 bases and J by 5 bases, and 15 bases separated the two germline ends. This CDR3 has 15 residues. CDR1 SGHDN and CDR2 FVKESK come from the germline V gene. The CDR3 region has the DNA TGTGCCAGCAGCCAATCTACAGGGTACTACGAGACCCAGTACTTC. This codes for CASSQSTGYYETQYF.

The V gene is TRBV18, the J gene TRBJ1-3; D ambiguous. The CDR3 consists of 13 residues. V was trimmed by 3 bases and J by 3 bases, leaving 6 bases between them. The germline V gene encodes CDR1 KGHSH and CDR2 LQKENI. This chain's CDR3 is CASSPAGGNTIYF. CDR3 in DNA: TGTGCCAGCTCACCCGCGGGTGGAAACACCATATATTTT.

This chain joins TRBV6-5 and TRBJ2-7; 8 nucleotides agree with TRBD1. V trimming: 9 bases; J trimming: 5 bases; junction bases outside the gene matches: 9. This CDR3 contains 13 residues. Germline CDR1 and CDR2: MNHEY and SVGAGI. Here the CDR3 reads CASLRGRDNEQYF. DNA for the CDR3: TGTGCCAGTCTCAGGGGGCGCGACAACGAGCAGTACTTC.

In this sample, this clone turned up once. The rearrangement uses TRBV6-2 or TRBV6-3 and TRBJ2-1; no definite D call. Trimming removed 4 bases at V and 4 bases at J, with 8 bases between. This CDR3 is 13 amino acids long. Germline V lookup: CDR1 MNHEY, CDR2 SVGEGT. The CDR3 coding sequence is TGTGCCAGCAGTTCCGGTGTATACAATGAGCAGTTCTTC. Translating it yields CASSSGVYNEQFF.

This chain uses TRBV3-1 (or the pseudogene TRBV3-2) with TRBJ1-1, with D possibly being TRBD1 (5 bases). The CDR3 extends over 17 amino acids. V was pared by 4 bases and J by 2 bases, with 20 bases between. Germline V CDR1 and CDR2: LGHDT, YNNKEL (reference sequence). CDR3 sequence reads: CASSRRDSGVINTEAFF. The CDR3 DNA reads as TGTGCCAGCAGCCGGAGGGACTCCGGGGTTATTAACACTGAAGCTTTCTTT.

The chain has TRBV30 and TRBJ1-2, with 8 bases matching TRBD1. V was clipped by 5 bases and J by 5 bases; unmatched bases: 4. Per germline, CDR1 GTSNPN and CDR2 SVGIG (reference sequence). CDR3 size: 12 residues. DNA for the CDR3: TGTGCCTGGGCGACAGGGGAATATGGCTACACCTTC. This encodes CAWATGEYGYTF.

V and J are TRBV30 and TRBJ1-2; possible D gene TRBD1, 6 bases. CDR1 is GTSNPN and CDR2 is SVGIG in the germline V gene (reference sequence). Trimming shortened V by 2 bases and J by 2 bases, and 18 bases separated the two germline ends. This CDR3 has 16 residues. For the CDR3, the DNA is TGTGCCTGGAGTCTTTCGACAGGTCAGAGGAACTATGGCTACACCTTC. This encodes CAWSLSTGQRNYGYTF.

V usage is TRBV28 and J usage is TRBJ2-7; the D gene is possibly TRBD2 (5 bases). Germline CDR1 and CDR2: MDHEN and SYDVKM. This CDR3 region has 14 residues. Trimming took off 8 bases at V and 0 bases at J, with 14 bases between the two ends. CDR3 sequence reads: CASGRTFSSYEQYF. CDR3 nucleotides: TGTGCCAGCGGTCGGACTTTCAGCTCCTACGAGCAGTACTTC.

The chain joins TRBV5-1 to TRBJ2-1; TRBD2 matches 8 bases. The CDR3 extends over 18 amino acids. Trimming at V came to 4 bases and at J to 9 bases, leaving 21 bases not matched to a gene. From germline, CDR1 is SGHRS and CDR2 YFSETQ. The CDR3 region is CASSREPRASSGWGEQFF. CDR3 coding DNA: TGCGCCAGCAGCCGCGAGCCACGGGCGTCTAGCGGGTGGGGTGAGCAGTTCTTC.

The rearrangement uses TRBV19 and TRBJ1-5, with D unclear. The germline V and J ends were trimmed by 6 bases and 0 bases, with 9 bases remaining between them. Germline V gene sequence: CDR1 LNHDA, CDR2 SQIVND (reference sequence). The CDR3 has 14 residues. As DNA, the CDR3 is TGTGCCAGTAGCGTCCAGATTAGCAATCAGCCCCAGCATTTT. It encodes CASSVQISNQPQHF.

This clone was counted only a few times. The chain couples TRBV5-5 to TRBJ1-1; D remains unclear. V was shortened by 2 bases and J by 1 base, with 15 bases between the two germline ends. Germline CDR1 is SGHKS and CDR2 is YYEKEE (reference sequence). This CDR3 is 16 amino acids long. The CDR3 region is CASSFMFLGGNTEAFF. CDR3 in DNA: TGTGCCAGCAGCTTTATGTTTTTGGGAGGGAACACTGAAGCTTTCTTT. Filled out from reference TRBV5-5 and TRBJ1-1, the complete variable domain reads DAGVTQSPTHLIKTRGQQVTLRCSPISGHKSVSWYQQVLGQGPQFIFQYYEKEERGRGNFPDRFSARQFPNYSSELNVNALLLGDSALYLCASSFMFLGGNTEAFFGQGTRLTVV.

J is TRBJ2-5 and V is TRBV2; 10 positions agree with TRBD2. J gave up 0 bases and V 4 bases, and 5 bases lay outside the gene matches. CDR1 is SNHLY and CDR2 is FYNNEI in the germline V gene. The CDR3 sequence is 16 residues long. The CDR3 sequence is CASSVSLAGDQETQYF. CDR3 coding DNA: TGTGCCAGCAGTGTCTCCCTAGCGGGGGACCAAGAGACCCAGTACTTC.

This chain's CDR3 is CASSFTGPGELFF. The CDR3 region has the DNA TGTGCCAGCAGCTTCACGGGTCCCGGGGAGCTGTTTTTT. The rearrangement links TRBV11-3 to TRBJ2-2; D unresolved. CDR1 is SGHNT, CDR2 YENEEA, per germline. The CDR3 is made up of 13 amino acids. V lost 3 bases and J 6 bases, leaving 8 bases between the germline ends. Drawing the rest from reference TRBV11-3 and TRBJ2-2, the complete variable domain is EAGVVQSPRYKIIEKKQPVAFWCNPISGHNTLYWYLQNLGQGPELLIRYENEEAVDDSQLPKDRFSAERLKGVDSTLKIQPAELGDSAVYLCASSFTGPGELFFGEGSRLTVL.

V gene TRBV19 combines with J gene TRBJ1-5; D may be TRBD1 (5 bases). V was shortened by 7 bases and J by 6 bases, with 16 bases between the two germline ends. Germline V gene sequence: CDR1 LNHDA, CDR2 SQIVND (reference sequence). CDR3 length: 14 amino acids. CDR3 bases: TGTGCCAGTACCGGGAGTTCGAGGGGTCAGCCCCAGCATTTT. Translating it yields CASTGSSRGQPQHF. Using reference TRBV19 and TRBJ1-5 for the parts outside the CDR3, the full variable domain is DGGITQSPKYLFRKEGQNVTLSCEQNLNHDAMYWYRQDPGQGLRLIYYSQIVNDFQKGDIAEGYSVSREKKESFPLTVTSAQKNPTAFYLCASTGSSRGQPQHFGDGTRLSIL.

The chain combines TRBV7-2 with TRBJ2-6; TRBD1 matches at 8 bases. Germline V lookup: CDR1 SGHTA, CDR2 FQGNSA. The J segment lost 0 bases and the V segment lost 4 bases, leaving 5 bases of the junction unmatched. This CDR3 spans 17 amino acids. The CDR3 here is CASSSGTGTSGANVLTF. The CDR3 DNA reads as TGTGCCAGCAGCTCCGGGACAGGTACCTCTGGGGCCAACGTCCTGACTTTC.

The chain employs TRBV24-1 and TRBJ2-3; D remains unclear. Germline CDR1 and CDR2: KGHDR and SFDVKD. V was pared by 2 bases and J by 6 bases, with 5 bases between. CDR3 length equals 12 residues. This CDR3 reads CATSDSDDTQYF. CDR3 nucleotide sequence: TGTGCCACCAGTGATTCAGATGATACGCAGTATTTT.

The chain is built from TRBV6-6 and TRBJ2-3, with 8 bases lining up with TRBD1. Germline CDR1 and CDR2: MNHNY and SVGAGI (reference sequence). The J segment lost 5 bases and the V segment lost 5 bases, leaving 18 bases of the junction unmatched. The CDR3 runs to 18 residues. The CDR3 spells CASSHDAQPGQAGDTQYF. The CDR3, as DNA: TGTGCCAGCAGTCACGACGCCCAACCGGGACAGGCTGGAGATACGCAGTATTTT.

The chain links TRBV10-3 to TRBJ2-7; D is possibly TRBD1 (5 bases). CDR3 size: 15 residues. The germline V and J ends were trimmed by 3 bases and 2 bases, with 14 bases remaining between them. Per the germline V gene, CDR1 is ENHRY and CDR2 is SYGVKD. CDR3 loop: CAISDMTAYTYEQYF. CDR3 bases: TGTGCCATCAGTGATATGACAGCTTATACCTACGAGCAGTACTTC.

V usage is TRBV27 and J usage is TRBJ2-5, with D possibly being TRBD2 (5 bases). V shed 3 bases and J shed 7 bases, with 9 bases lying between them. This CDR3 spans 12 amino acids. Germline CDR1 reads MNHEY; CDR2 reads SMNVEV (reference sequence). The CDR3, as DNA: TGTGCCAGCAGTTTCGAGGGTGGGACCCAGTACTTC. Its translation: CASSFEGGTQYF.

This clone was picked up one time. The V call is TRBV5-1, the J call TRBJ2-1; maybe TRBD2 (6 bases). Trimming took off 0 bases at V and 3 bases at J, with 13 bases between the two ends. Germline CDR1 and CDR2: SGHRS and YFSETQ. The CDR3 length is 16 residues. The CDR3: CASSLVPGEVYNEQFF. The CDR3 region has the DNA TGCGCCAGCAGCTTGGTTCCGGGGGAGGTCTACAATGAGCAGTTCTTC. Full variable domain (outside the CDR3, taken from reference TRBV5-1 and TRBJ2-1): KAGVTQTPRYLIKTRGQQVTLSCSPISGHRSVSWYQQTPGQGLQFLFEYFSETQRNKGNFPGRFSGRQFSNSRSEMNVSTLELGDSALYLCASSLVPGEVYNEQFFGPGTRLTVL.

The chain uses TRBV7-9 and TRBJ1-1; D unresolved. Germline CDR1 reads SEHNR; CDR2 reads FQNEAQ (reference sequence). This CDR3 has 13 amino acids. Deletions cut 7 bases from V and 1 base from J, with 10 bases between. In DNA, the CDR3 is TGTGCCAGCATCCCGAGCCGGAACACTGAAGCTTTCTTT. The encoded protein is CASIPSRNTEAFF.

The sample holds one count of this clone. The V call is TRBV6-6, the J call TRBJ1-1; no clear D gene. Germline-derived CDR1 and CDR2 are MNHNY and SVGAGI (reference sequence). Trimming removed 7 bases at V and 1 base at J, with 7 bases between. The CDR3 consists of 12 residues. DNA for the CDR3: TGTGCCAGCATCTCCCCGAACACTGAAGCTTTCTTT. As protein: CASISPNTEAFF.

The chain uses TRBV2 and TRBJ2-1; D perhaps matches TRBD2 (6 bases). The CDR3 totals 13 residues. Germline V lookup: CDR1 SNHLY, CDR2 FYNNEI. The germline V and J ends were trimmed by 6 bases and 7 bases, with 13 bases remaining between them. The CDR3 DNA is TGTGCCAGCAGGAGGACTACCGTGAATGAGCAGTTCTTC. Its translation is CASRRTTVNEQFF.

This clone was counted only a few times. This chain uses TRBV2 with TRBJ2-2; D is unclear. Germline CDR1 SNHLY, CDR2 FYNNEI. The CDR3 contains 13 residues. V lost 8 bases and J lost 7, with 14 bases in between. The DNA for the CDR3 is TGTGCCAGCGTGTCCCGCTTCGGCGGGGAGCTGTTTTTT. This codes for CASVSRFGGELFF.

The chain has TRBV14 and TRBJ2-7, with D perhaps TRBD2 (6 bases). The length of the CDR3 is 17 residues. The V and J ends lost 0 bases and 3 bases respectively, with 18 bases between them. Per germline, CDR1 SGHDN and CDR2 FVKESK. The CDR3 sequence is CASSQDQGRLGGYEQYF. As DNA, the CDR3 is TGTGCCAGCAGCCAAGATCAAGGCCGTTTGGGGGGCTACGAGCAGTACTTC.

The chain carries TRBV4-1 and TRBJ1-5; 7 bases are shared with TRBD1. V dropped 0 bases and J dropped 1; count of bases not matched to a gene: 3. The CDR3 loop spans 16 amino acids. In germline, CDR1 is MGHRA, CDR2 YSYEKL. Here the CDR3 reads CASSQDGQESNQPQHF. The CDR3 DNA reads TGCGCCAGCAGCCAAGATGGACAGGAGAGCAATCAGCCCCAGCATTTT.